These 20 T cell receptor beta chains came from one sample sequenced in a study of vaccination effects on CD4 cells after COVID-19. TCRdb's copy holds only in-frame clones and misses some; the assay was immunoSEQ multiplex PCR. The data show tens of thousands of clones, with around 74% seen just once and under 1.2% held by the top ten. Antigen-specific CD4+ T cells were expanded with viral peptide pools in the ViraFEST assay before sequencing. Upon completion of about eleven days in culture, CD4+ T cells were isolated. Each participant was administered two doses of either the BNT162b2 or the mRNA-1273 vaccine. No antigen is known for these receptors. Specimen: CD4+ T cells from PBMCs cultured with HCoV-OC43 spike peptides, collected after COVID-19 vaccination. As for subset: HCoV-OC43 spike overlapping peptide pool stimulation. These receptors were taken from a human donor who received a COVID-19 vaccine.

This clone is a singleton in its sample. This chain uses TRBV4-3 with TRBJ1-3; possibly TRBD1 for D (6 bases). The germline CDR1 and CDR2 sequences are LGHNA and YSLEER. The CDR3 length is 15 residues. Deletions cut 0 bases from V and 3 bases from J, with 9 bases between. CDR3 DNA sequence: TGCGCCAGCAGCCAAGAGGGGGGCCGTGGAAACACCATATATTTT. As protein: CASSQEGGRGNTIYF.

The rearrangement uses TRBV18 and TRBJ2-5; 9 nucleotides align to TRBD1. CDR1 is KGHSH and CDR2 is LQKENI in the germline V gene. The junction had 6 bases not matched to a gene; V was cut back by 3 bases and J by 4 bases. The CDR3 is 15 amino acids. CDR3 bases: TGTGCCAGCTCACCCCGGGACAGGGAGCGAGAGACCCAGTACTTC. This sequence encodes CASSPRDRERETQYF.

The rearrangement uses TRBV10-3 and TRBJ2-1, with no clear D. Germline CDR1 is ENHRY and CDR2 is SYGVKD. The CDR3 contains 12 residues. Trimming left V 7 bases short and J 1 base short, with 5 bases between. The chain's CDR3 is CAIKSSYNEQFF. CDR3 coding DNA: TGTGCCATCAAGTCGTCCTACAATGAGCAGTTCTTC.

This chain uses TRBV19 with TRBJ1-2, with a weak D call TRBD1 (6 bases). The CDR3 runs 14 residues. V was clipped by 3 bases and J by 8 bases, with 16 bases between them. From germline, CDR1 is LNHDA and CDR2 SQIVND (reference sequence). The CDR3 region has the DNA TGTGCCAGTAGTATGGTGGGACAAAGACTCGGCTACACCTTC. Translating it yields CASSMVGQRLGYTF.

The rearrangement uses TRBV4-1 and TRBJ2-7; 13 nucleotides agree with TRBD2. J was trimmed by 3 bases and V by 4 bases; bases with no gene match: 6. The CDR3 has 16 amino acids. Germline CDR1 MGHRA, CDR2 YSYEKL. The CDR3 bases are TGCGCCAGCAGCCCTAGCACTAGCGGGGGGGGCTACGAGCAGTACGTC. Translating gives CASSPSTSGGGYEQYV.

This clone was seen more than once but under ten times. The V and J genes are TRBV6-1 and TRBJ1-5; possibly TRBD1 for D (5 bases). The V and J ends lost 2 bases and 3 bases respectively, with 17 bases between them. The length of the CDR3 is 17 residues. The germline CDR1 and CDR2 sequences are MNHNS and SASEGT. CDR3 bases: TGTGCCAGCAGTGAAAGGGTCAAGTCAGGGCTCAATCAGCCCCAGCATTTT. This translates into CASSERVKSGLNQPQHF.

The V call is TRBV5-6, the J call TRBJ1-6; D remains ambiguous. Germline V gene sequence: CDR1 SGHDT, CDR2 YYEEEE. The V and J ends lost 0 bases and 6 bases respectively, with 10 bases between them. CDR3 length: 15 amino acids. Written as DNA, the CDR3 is TGTGCCAGCAGCTTGGATCCCCCGTCTAATTCACCCCTCCACTTT. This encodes CASSLDPPSNSPLHF.

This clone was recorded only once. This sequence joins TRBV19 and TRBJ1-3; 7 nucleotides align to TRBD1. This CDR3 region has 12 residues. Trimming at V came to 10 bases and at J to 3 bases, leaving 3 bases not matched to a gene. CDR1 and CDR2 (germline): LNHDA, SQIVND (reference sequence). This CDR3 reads CATNRGGNTIYF. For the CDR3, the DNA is TGTGCCACGAACAGGGGTGGAAACACCATATATTTT. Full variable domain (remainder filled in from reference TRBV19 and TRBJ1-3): DGGITQSPKYLFRKEGQNVTLSCEQNLNHDAMYWYRQDPGQGLRLIYYSQIVNDFQKGDIAEGYSVSREKKESFPLTVTSAQKNPTAFYLCATNRGGNTIYFGEGSWLTVV.

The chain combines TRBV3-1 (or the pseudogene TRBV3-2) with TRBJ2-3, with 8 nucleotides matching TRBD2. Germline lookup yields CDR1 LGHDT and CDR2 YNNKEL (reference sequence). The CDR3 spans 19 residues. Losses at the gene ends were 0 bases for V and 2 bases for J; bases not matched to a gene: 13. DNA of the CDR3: TGTGCCAGCAGCCAAGATCCCCATCCGGGGGGGGGTTTCACAGATACGCAGTATTTT. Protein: CASSQDPHPGGGFTDTQYF.

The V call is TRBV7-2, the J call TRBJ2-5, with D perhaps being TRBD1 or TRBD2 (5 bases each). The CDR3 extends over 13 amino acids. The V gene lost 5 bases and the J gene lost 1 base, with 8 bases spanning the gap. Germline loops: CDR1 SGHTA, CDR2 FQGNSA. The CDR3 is CASSAGTQETQYF. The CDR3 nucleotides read TGTGCCAGCAGCGCCGGGACCCAAGAGACCCAGTACTTC.

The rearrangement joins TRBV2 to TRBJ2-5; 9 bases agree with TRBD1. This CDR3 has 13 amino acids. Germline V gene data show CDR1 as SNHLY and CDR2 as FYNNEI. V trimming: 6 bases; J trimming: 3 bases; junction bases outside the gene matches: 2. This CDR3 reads CASSRDREETQYF. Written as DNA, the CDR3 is TGTGCCAGCAGCCGGGACAGGGAAGAGACCCAGTACTTC.

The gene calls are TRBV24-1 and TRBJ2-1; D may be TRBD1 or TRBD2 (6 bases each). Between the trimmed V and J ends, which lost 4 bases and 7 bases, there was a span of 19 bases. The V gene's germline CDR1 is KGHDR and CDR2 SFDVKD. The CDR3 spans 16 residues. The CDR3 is CATSDPTGSGVNEQFF. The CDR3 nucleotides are TGTGCCACCAGTGACCCTACAGGGTCGGGGGTAAATGAGCAGTTCTTC.

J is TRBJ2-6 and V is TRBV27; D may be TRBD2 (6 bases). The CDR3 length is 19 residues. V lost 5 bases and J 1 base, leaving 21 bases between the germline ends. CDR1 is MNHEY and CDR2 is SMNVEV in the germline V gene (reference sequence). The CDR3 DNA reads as TGTGCCAGCAGTCGAAGGTGGGAGGAAGGTAGGTCTGGGGCCAACGTCCTGACTTTC. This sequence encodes CASSRRWEEGRSGANVLTF.

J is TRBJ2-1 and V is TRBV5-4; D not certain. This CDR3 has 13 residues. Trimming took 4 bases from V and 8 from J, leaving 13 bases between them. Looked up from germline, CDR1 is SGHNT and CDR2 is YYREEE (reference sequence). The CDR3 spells CASSPPGRDEQFF. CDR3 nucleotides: TGTGCCAGCAGCCCCCCCGGGCGAGATGAGCAGTTCTTC.

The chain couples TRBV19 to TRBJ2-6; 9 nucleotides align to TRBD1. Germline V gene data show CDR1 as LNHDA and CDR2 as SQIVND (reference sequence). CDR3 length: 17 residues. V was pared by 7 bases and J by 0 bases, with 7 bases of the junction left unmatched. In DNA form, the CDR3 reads TGTGCCAGTAAGGGACAGGGCTTGCTCTCTGGGGCCAACGTCCTGACTTTC. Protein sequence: CASKGQGLLSGANVLTF. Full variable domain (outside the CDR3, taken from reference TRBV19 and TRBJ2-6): DGGITQSPKYLFRKEGQNVTLSCEQNLNHDAMYWYRQDPGQGLRLIYYSQIVNDFQKGDIAEGYSVSREKKESFPLTVTSAQKNPTAFYLCASKGQGLLSGANVLTFGAGSRLTVL.

CDR3 DNA sequence: TGTGCCAGCAGTGATCGAGACAGGGGGTTTGGCGGGGAGCTGTTTTTT. Translated, it gives CASSDRDRGFGGELFF. The rearrangement uses TRBV6-1 and TRBJ2-2, with 9 bases lining up with TRBD1. CDR3 size: 16 residues. Trimming removed 3 bases from V and 7 bases from J; junction bases left unmatched: 9. Germline CDR1 reads MNHNS; CDR2 reads SASEGT.

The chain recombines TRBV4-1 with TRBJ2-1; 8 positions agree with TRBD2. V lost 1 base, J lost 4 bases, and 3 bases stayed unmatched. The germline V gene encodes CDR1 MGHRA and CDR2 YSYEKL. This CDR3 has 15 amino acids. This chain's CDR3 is CASSQVGTSYNEQFF. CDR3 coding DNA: TGCGCCAGCAGCCAAGTGGGGACTAGTTACAATGAGCAGTTCTTC.

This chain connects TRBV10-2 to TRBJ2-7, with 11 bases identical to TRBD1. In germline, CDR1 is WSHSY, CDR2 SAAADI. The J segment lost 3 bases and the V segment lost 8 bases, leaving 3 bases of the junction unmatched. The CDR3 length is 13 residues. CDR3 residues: CASRGQGGYEQYV. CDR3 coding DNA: TGCGCCAGCCGGGGACAGGGGGGCTACGAGCAGTACGTC.

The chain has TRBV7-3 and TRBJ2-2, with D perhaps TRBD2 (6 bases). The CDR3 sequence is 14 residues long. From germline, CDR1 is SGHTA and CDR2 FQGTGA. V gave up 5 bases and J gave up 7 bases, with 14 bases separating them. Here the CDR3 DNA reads TGTGCCAGCAGCCTGATGACTAGTATCGGGGAGCTGTTTTTT. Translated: CASSLMTSIGELFF.

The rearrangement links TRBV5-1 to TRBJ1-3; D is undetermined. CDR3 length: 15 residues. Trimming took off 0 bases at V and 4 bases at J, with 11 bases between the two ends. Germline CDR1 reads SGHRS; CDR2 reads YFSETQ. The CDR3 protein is CASSLAYGSGNTIYF. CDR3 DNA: TGCGCCAGCAGCTTGGCCTACGGGTCCGGAAACACCATATATTTT.